This T cell receptor (beta chain) was sequenced in a study of shared clonotypes between healthy human individuals. The study, taken as a whole, reports: Despite large depth, rarefaction showed incomplete sorted-subset sequencing.

Remarks on this clone: The antigen remains undetermined.

The CDR3 is made up of 15 amino acids. Per germline, CDR1 SNHLY and CDR2 FYNNEI. V was pared by 7 bases and J by 5 bases, with 20 bases between. As handled by the study authors: There were no quality scores in the junction-only immunoSEQ sequences, so filtering differed. Profiling relied on immunoSEQ multiplex PCR, and the TCRdb table lists in-frame clones only, not all of them. The V and J calls and clone size are taken from that table; D and trimming were inferred from the DNA. The sample records around 2.5 million clones, approximately 94% being singletons. The sequence was collected from a young man in good health. Some clones in this sample may be carry-over from other donors' samples. Sample: naive CD4+ T cells from PBMCs. The subset here: CD45RA+ positively selected. The rearrangement uses TRBV2 and TRBJ2-5; the D is unclear. CDR3 nucleotide sequence: TGTGCCAGCAATCTCCTGGGCCGCCAAGAGGAGACCCAGTACTTC. Translation gives CASNLLGRQEETQYF.